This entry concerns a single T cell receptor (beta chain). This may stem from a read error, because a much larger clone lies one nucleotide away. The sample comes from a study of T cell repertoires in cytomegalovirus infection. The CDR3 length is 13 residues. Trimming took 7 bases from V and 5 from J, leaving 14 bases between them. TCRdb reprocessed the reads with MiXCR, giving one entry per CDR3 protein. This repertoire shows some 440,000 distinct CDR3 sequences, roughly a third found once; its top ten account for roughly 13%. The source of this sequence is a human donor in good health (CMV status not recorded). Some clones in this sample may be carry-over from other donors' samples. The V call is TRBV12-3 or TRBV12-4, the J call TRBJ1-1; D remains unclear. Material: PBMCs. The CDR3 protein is CASTFRGVTEAFF. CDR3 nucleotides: TGTGCCAGCACCTTTCGCGGGGTGACTGAAGCTTTCTTT.